These 10 T cell receptor beta chains share one sample of origin, sequenced in a study of OX40 agonist ivuxolimab in advanced cancers. Here immunoSEQ multiplex PCR was the method, and the copy in TCRdb shows in-frame clones only, minus some. The sample has 80,000 or so clones; 86% are singletons. Sequencing was performed on CD4+ or CD8+ T cells sorted from blood, taken in a trial of the OX40 agonist ivuxolimab. These receptors were obtained from an adult with an advanced solid tumor such as melanoma, head and neck, liver or kidney cancer.

This clone was detected a few times. The V call is TRBV28, the J call TRBJ1-1, with D hard to call. This CDR3 spans 11 amino acids. Germline values: CDR1 MDHEN, CDR2 SYDVKM. The germline V and J ends were trimmed by 11 bases and 4 bases, with 11 bases remaining between them. CDR3 in DNA: TGTGCCCTCCAACGGGGCACTGAAGCTTTCTTT. Translated, it gives CALQRGTEAFF.

The V gene is TRBV19, the J gene TRBJ2-2, with D possibly being TRBD1 or TRBD2 (5 bases each). This CDR3 region has 18 residues. Germline values: CDR1 LNHDA, CDR2 SQIVND (reference sequence). V was shortened by 0 bases and J by 0 bases, with 14 bases between the two germline ends. CDR3 DNA sequence: TGTGCCAGTAGTATAGATCGGTCCGGGACCGCGAACACCGGGGAGCTGTTTTTT. Its protein product is CASSIDRSGTANTGELFF.

This chain joins TRBV18 and TRBJ2-7; 9 bases are a match to TRBD1. CDR1 is KGHSH, CDR2 LQKENI, per germline. V gave up 1 base and J gave up 6 bases; unmatched junction bases: 13. There are 17 residues in the CDR3. CDR3 protein: CASSPQGVLGQGGEQYF. The DNA of the CDR3 is TGTGCCAGCTCACCACAGGGTGTCCTGGGACAGGGAGGCGAGCAGTACTTC.

The CDR3 nucleotides read TGTGCCAGCAGTTACGGAGGGAACGGTCCCTACGAGCAGTACTTC. It is translated as CASSYGGNGPYEQYF. V usage is TRBV6-5 and J usage is TRBJ2-7, with a possible D match to TRBD2 (6 bases). Per germline, CDR1 MNHEY and CDR2 SVGAGI. The CDR3 has 15 residues. The V end lost 2 bases, the J end lost 2 bases, and 13 bases lay between the germline ends.

The V gene is TRBV10-2, the J gene TRBJ2-7; D not certain. CDR3 size: 14 residues. The V and J ends lost 4 bases and 3 bases respectively, with 13 bases between them. Looked up from germline, CDR1 is WSHSY and CDR2 is SAAADI. The CDR3 here is CASSVASADYEQYF. The DNA of the CDR3 is TGCGCCAGCAGTGTGGCGTCAGCCGACTACGAGCAGTACTTC.

Only one count was recorded for this clone. This chain links TRBV25-1 with TRBJ2-2, with 7 positions matching TRBD1. This CDR3 contains 14 residues. Trimming at V came to 7 bases and at J to 5 bases, leaving 7 bases not matched to a gene. CDR1 is MGHDK, CDR2 SYGVNS, per germline. Here the CDR3 DNA reads TGTGCCAGCACCGGGACAGTACCGACCGGGGAGCTGTTTTTT. As protein: CASTGTVPTGELFF.

This chain joins TRBV7-9 and TRBJ2-7; D remains ambiguous. V gave up 1 base and J gave up 2 bases, with 15 bases separating them. Germline V CDR1 and CDR2: SEHNR, FQNEAQ (reference sequence). The CDR3 consists of 16 residues. For the CDR3, the DNA is TGTGCCAGCAGCTTAGATGTTTCGCTCCCGCCCTACGAGCAGTACTTC. It encodes CASSLDVSLPPYEQYF.

The V call is TRBV28, the J call TRBJ2-7; possible D gene TRBD2, 7 bases. Trimming removed 10 bases at V and 6 bases at J, with 22 bases between. Per the germline V gene, CDR1 is MDHEN and CDR2 is SYDVKM. The CDR3 is 14 amino acids. CDR3 in DNA: TGTGCCACCCTACGGGGGGCGCGAGGAGGCGAGCAGTACTTC. This sequence encodes CATLRGARGGEQYF. Full variable domain (remainder filled in from reference TRBV28 and TRBJ2-7): DVKVTQSSRYLVKRTGEKVFLECVQDMDHENMFWYRQDPGLGLRLIYFSYDVKMKEKGDIPEGYSVSREKKERFSLILESASTNQTSMYLCATLRGARGGEQYFGPGTRLTVT.

The chain links TRBV7-2 to TRBJ2-1, with 7 bases aligning to TRBD2. CDR1 is SGHTA and CDR2 is FQGNSA in the germline V gene. This CDR3 is built from 16 residues. V shed 2 bases and J 12 bases; nucleotides not matched to a gene: 16. This chain's CDR3 is CASSLIAQPGGGGQFF. CDR3 bases: TGTGCCAGCAGCTTAATCGCCCAACCAGGCGGGGGTGGGCAGTTCTTC.

This chain joins TRBV6-5 and TRBJ1-6; D might be TRBD1 (5 bases). The CDR3 contains 13 residues. Trimming shortened V by 5 bases and J by 7 bases, and 9 bases separated the two germline ends. Germline CDR1 and CDR2: MNHEY and SVGAGI. The CDR3 is CASSTTENSPLHF. In DNA, the CDR3 is TGTGCCAGCAGTACGACAGAAAATTCACCCCTCCACTTT.